This T cell receptor (beta chain) stems from a study of cytomegalovirus exposure and HLA in healthy donors. Study-wide results and limits: Later analysis suggested most CMV-associated TCR beta chains were HLA-restricted.

Comments on this clone: No antigen is known for it.

PCR employed 60 Vbeta and 13 Jbeta primers. Profiled with immunoSEQ multiplex PCR; TCRdb holds only in-frame clones, not every one. The table lists over 50,000 clones, with roughly 9.6% in the top ten. The CDR3 is 14 residues long. Trimming removed 4 bases at V and 6 bases at J, with 15 bases between. Germline V CDR1 and CDR2: SEHNR, FQNEAQ (reference sequence). The TCR was taken from a man in his fifties or sixties in good health and CMV-seropositive. Specimen: PBMCs. The chain couples TRBV7-9 to TRBJ1-2, with no clear D. CDR3 protein: CASSYSIRGNGYTF. The CDR3 coding sequence is TGTGCCAGCAGCTATTCGATTAGAGGGAATGGCTACACCTTC.